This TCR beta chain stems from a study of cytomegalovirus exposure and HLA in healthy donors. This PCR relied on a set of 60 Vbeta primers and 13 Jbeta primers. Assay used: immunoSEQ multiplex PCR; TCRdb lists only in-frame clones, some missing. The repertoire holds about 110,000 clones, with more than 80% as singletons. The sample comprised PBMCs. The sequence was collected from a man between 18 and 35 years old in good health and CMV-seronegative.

The CDR3 reads CASSLGRGDIYTF. CDR3 nucleotides: TGTGCCAGCAGCTTAGGCAGGGGAGACATCTACACCTTC. This chain connects TRBV7-2 to TRBJ1-2, with a tentative D call TRBD1 (6 bases). The V gene's germline CDR1 is SGHTA and CDR2 FQGNSA. This CDR3 contains 13 residues. V was cut by 1 base and J by 10 bases, with 13 bases left in between.